The 29 T cell receptor beta chains below were found in one sample sequenced in a study of blood T cell repertoires in COVID-19. Here immunoSEQ multiplex PCR was the method, and the copy in TCRdb shows in-frame clones only, minus some. Altogether about 91,000 clones are present, around 72% being singletons, with the ten largest covering less than 25%. The sample was peripheral blood. The receptors come from a man aged 65-85 years with acute or convalescent COVID-19.

This chain uses TRBV12-3 or TRBV12-4 with TRBJ2-7; tentatively, D is TRBD1 (6 bases). This CDR3 has 12 amino acids. The V end lost 5 bases, the J end lost 3 bases, and 8 bases lay between the germline ends. This CDR3 reads CASSLRGYEQYF. Here the CDR3 DNA reads TGTGCCAGCAGTCTCAGGGGCTACGAGCAGTACTTC.

This chain uses TRBV3-1 (or the pseudogene TRBV3-2) with TRBJ2-1; 8 nucleotides agree with TRBD1. V lost 1 base and J lost 12; bases outside the gene matches: 14. CDR3 length equals 16 residues. The germline V gene encodes CDR1 LGHDT and CDR2 YNNKEL (reference sequence). The CDR3 here is CASSQVGAGWDRRQFF. The CDR3 DNA is TGTGCCAGCAGCCAAGTGGGTGCCGGCTGGGACAGGCGGCAGTTCTTC.

The CDR3 is CASSPRTGGWDEQYF. DNA for the CDR3: TGTGCCAGCAGCCCCCGGACAGGGGGCTGGGACGAGCAGTACTTC. The V call is TRBV11-3, the J call TRBJ2-7; 11 bases map to TRBD1. V was pared by 5 bases and J by 5 bases, with 8 bases of the junction left unmatched. The CDR3 is 15 residues long. Germline CDR1 and CDR2: SGHNT and YENEEA.

V gene TRBV19 combines with J gene TRBJ1-5; 8 bases map to TRBD1. This CDR3 contains 16 residues. Trimming took 6 bases from V and 4 from J; bases not matched to a gene: 11. Germline CDR1 reads LNHDA; CDR2 reads SQIVND (reference sequence). This CDR3 is CASRTLAQGVNQPQHF. DNA of the CDR3: TGTGCCAGTAGAACCCTGGCACAGGGGGTGAATCAGCCCCAGCATTTT.

The chain has TRBV12-3 or TRBV12-4 and TRBJ1-5; no definite D call. The CDR3 totals 13 residues. V lost 3 bases and J 6 bases, leaving 9 bases between the germline ends. CDR3 amino acids: CASSLATFQPQHF. Here the CDR3 DNA reads TGTGCCAGCAGTTTGGCGACATTTCAGCCCCAGCATTTT.

The chain couples TRBV25-1 to TRBJ1-2, with D perhaps TRBD1 (6 bases). The V end lost 2 bases, the J end lost 10 bases, and 17 bases lay between the germline ends. The CDR3 is 14 residues long. Germline CDR1 MGHDK, CDR2 SYGVNS. The CDR3 DNA reads TGTGCCAGCAGTGAAGTCGGGGGGGCAAACGTCTACACCTTC. This gives the protein CASSEVGGANVYTF.

This chain connects TRBV2 to TRBJ2-1, with 15 bases identical to TRBD2. Trimming cost V 8 bases and J 7 bases; bases outside gene matches: 6. CDR1 is SNHLY, CDR2 FYNNEI, per germline. The CDR3 is 15 residues long. The CDR3, as DNA: TGTGCCAGCTTGGGGGGACTAGCGGGAGGAAATGAGCAGTTCTTC. Protein: CASLGGLAGGNEQFF.

This rearrangement joins TRBV18 to TRBJ1-2, with D possibly matching TRBD1 (5 bases). Trimming removed 3 bases from V and 10 bases from J, with 18 bases in between. Germline CDR1 and CDR2: KGHSH and LQKENI. CDR3 length equals 14 residues. The CDR3 loop reads CASSPWGRIGDYTF. The CDR3 DNA follows: TGTGCCAGCTCACCTTGGGGGAGGATAGGTGACTACACCTTC.

The V and J genes are TRBV5-4 and TRBJ2-1; D is perhaps TRBD2 (6 bases). Germline V CDR1 and CDR2: SGHNT, YYREEE (reference sequence). The CDR3 consists of 16 residues. The germline V and J ends were trimmed by 2 bases and 1 base, with 13 bases remaining between them. CDR3 coding DNA: TGTGCCAGCAGCTTTGGTAGCGGCGCGTCCTACAATGAGCAGTTCTTC. This sequence encodes CASSFGSGASYNEQFF.

V and J are TRBV18 and TRBJ2-3; 7 nucleotides agree with TRBD2. V lost 3 bases, J lost 4 bases, and 4 bases stayed unmatched. CDR3 size: 14 residues. Germline CDR1 and CDR2: KGHSH and LQKENI. The CDR3 sequence: CASSPLGGADTQYF. DNA for the CDR3: TGTGCCAGCTCACCCTTGGGGGGGGCAGATACGCAGTATTTT.

This chain connects TRBV2 to TRBJ1-6; 7 bases align to TRBD1. The V segment lost 6 bases and the J segment 3 bases; nucleotides outside the gene matches: 2. In germline, CDR1 is SNHLY, CDR2 FYNNEI. This CDR3 has 14 amino acids. CDR3: CASRTGYYNSPLHF. Here the CDR3 DNA reads TGTGCCAGCAGGACAGGGTACTATAATTCACCCCTCCACTTT.

J is TRBJ1-6 and V is TRBV6-1; 9 bases map to TRBD1. This CDR3 region has 17 residues. CDR1 and CDR2 from the germline V gene are MNHNS and SASEGT. V dropped 5 bases and J dropped 6; count of bases not matched to a gene: 11. The CDR3: CASSKEQGARGNSPLHF. CDR3 nucleotides: TGTGCCAGCAGTAAAGAACAGGGGGCGCGTGGTAATTCACCCCTCCACTTT.

The CDR3 sequence is CASSRLAGRTDTQYF. CDR3 bases: TGTGCCAGCAGCCGTCTAGCGGGGCGCACAGATACGCAGTATTTT. The chain carries TRBV2 and TRBJ2-3; 9 nucleotides match TRBD2. The CDR3 extends over 15 amino acids. Germline CDR1 and CDR2: SNHLY and FYNNEI. V shed 6 bases, J shed 1 base, and the junction held 5 bases outside the gene matches.

The rearrangement uses TRBV27 and TRBJ1-5; 7 positions match TRBD1. The CDR3 runs to 15 residues. Germline CDR1 MNHEY, CDR2 SMNVEV (reference sequence). Unmatched junction bases numbered 7, after V lost 3 bases and J lost 5 bases. The CDR3 nucleotides are TGTGCCAGCAGTTTGGCCCCTACAGGGGATCAGCCCCAGCATTTT. Its translation: CASSLAPTGDQPQHF.

This clone has only one observation. The rearrangement links TRBV28 to TRBJ1-5; 7 bases line up with TRBD1. V was clipped by 5 bases and J by 4 bases; unmatched bases: 5. The CDR3 is made up of 14 amino acids. Germline assignment: CDR1 MDHEN and CDR2 SYDVKM. In nucleotides, the CDR3 is TGTGCCAGCAGTCCACGGACAGGAAATCAGCCCCAGCATTTT. Protein: CASSPRTGNQPQHF.

The rearrangement joins TRBV4-1 to TRBJ2-3; 8 bases fit TRBD2. Trimming cost V 0 bases and J 0 bases; bases outside gene matches: 11. The germline gives CDR1 MGHRA, CDR2 YSYEKL. The CDR3 has 19 residues. CDR3 DNA: TGCGCCAGCAGCCAAGATCCGGCGGGAGGCCCGGGGAGCACAGATACGCAGTATTTT. Translating gives CASSQDPAGGPGSTDTQYF.

The rearrangement links TRBV20-1 to TRBJ2-5; no clear D gene. CDR1 and CDR2 (germline): DFQATT, SNEGSKA (reference sequence). Between the trimmed V and J ends, which lost 3 bases and 2 bases, there was a span of 10 bases. CDR3 size: 13 residues. The DNA of the CDR3 is TGCAGTGCTAGTTGGGCAGGACAAGAGACCCAGTACTTC. This gives the protein CSASWAGQETQYF.

This clone was counted only a few times. For the CDR3, the DNA is TGCGCCAGCAGCTGGGGAACGGGACTAGCGGCCACCGGGGAGCTGTTTTTT. Translated: CASSWGTGLAATGELFF. The chain couples TRBV5-1 to TRBJ2-2; 11 nucleotides match TRBD2. Unmatched junction bases numbered 8, after V lost 3 bases and J lost 4 bases. Germline lookup yields CDR1 SGHRS and CDR2 YFSETQ. The CDR3 contains 17 residues.

The chain recombines TRBV7-2 with TRBJ2-7; the match to TRBD2 covers 8 bases. Germline CDR1 is SGHTA and CDR2 is FQGNSA. After removal of 4 bases from V and 3 bases from J, the junction contained 8 bases not matched to a gene. This CDR3 has 15 residues. The CDR3 bases are TGTGCCAGCAGCTCGAGCGGGAGCGGGGACTACGAGCAGTACTTC. Encoded protein: CASSSSGSGDYEQYF.

This clone was detected once. The gene calls are TRBV7-2 and TRBJ2-2; D unresolved. CDR3 length: 14 amino acids. The germline gives CDR1 SGHTA, CDR2 FQGNSA. Trimming shortened V by 6 bases and J by 1 base, and 9 bases separated the two germline ends. The CDR3 DNA sequence: TGTGCCAGCAGTCCTAGGCGGAACACCGGGGAGCTGTTTTTT. Translation gives CASSPRRNTGELFF.

The J gene is TRBJ2-5, the V gene TRBV18; 9 nucleotides line up with TRBD1. Germline loops: CDR1 KGHSH, CDR2 LQKENI. The CDR3 has 13 residues. The junction had 5 bases not matched to a gene; V was cut back by 7 bases and J by 5 bases. CDR3 protein: CASCTGGAETQYF. CDR3 coding DNA: TGTGCCAGCTGTACAGGGGGCGCGGAGACCCAGTACTTC.

The chain couples TRBV30 to TRBJ1-3; D may be TRBD1 (6 bases). The CDR3 is 15 amino acids. The germline V gene encodes CDR1 GTSNPN and CDR2 SVGIG (reference sequence). Between the trimmed V and J ends, which lost 4 bases and 3 bases, there was a span of 16 bases. In nucleotides, the CDR3 is TGTGCCTGGACAGCAGAGGGCAGGGGTGGAAACACCATATATTTT. Amino acids: CAWTAEGRGGNTIYF.

The chain carries TRBV6-1 and TRBJ2-3; TRBD1 matches 9 bases. With 2 bases clipped from V and 4 bases from J, the junction kept 7 bases outside the gene matches. The CDR3 consists of 16 residues. In germline, CDR1 is MNHNS, CDR2 SASEGT. The CDR3 bases are TGTGCCAGCAGTGAATCTGGGACAGGGTGGTCAGATACGCAGTATTTT. Translating gives CASSESGTGWSDTQYF.

The chain combines TRBV6-5 with TRBJ1-5; tentatively, D is TRBD1 (5 bases). Germline V gives CDR1 MNHEY, CDR2 SVGAGI. The CDR3 consists of 15 residues. Trimming took 10 bases from V and 5 from J, leaving 21 bases between them. DNA for the CDR3: TGTGCCACCGACAAAGACAGAAGACAATATCAGCCCCAGCATTTT. Translating gives CATDKDRRQYQPQHF.

A single count supports this clone. The rearrangement uses TRBV6-1 and TRBJ1-2; TRBD1 matches 8 bases. V lost 2 bases to trimming and J lost 4 bases; unmatched junction nucleotides: 6. The CDR3 loop spans 15 amino acids. CDR1 MNHNS and CDR2 SASEGT come from the germline V gene. CDR3 nucleotide sequence: TGTGCCAGCAGTGAAACCCCTCAGGGGGCCTATGGCTACACCTTC. Its protein is CASSETPQGAYGYTF.

V is TRBV12-3 or TRBV12-4 and J is TRBJ1-2; possible D gene TRBD1, 6 bases. Trimming shortened V by 5 bases and J by 4 bases, and 11 bases separated the two germline ends. The CDR3 loop spans 13 amino acids. CDR3 sequence reads: CASSPGTLYGYTF. CDR3 DNA sequence: TGTGCCAGCAGTCCCGGGACACTCTATGGCTACACCTTC.

V is TRBV4-1 and J is TRBJ1-4, with a weak D call TRBD1 (5 bases). CDR1 MGHRA and CDR2 YSYEKL come from the germline V gene. This CDR3 region has 12 residues. Trimming stripped 1 base from V and 15 bases from J, with 12 bases between. The CDR3 loop is CASSQARNRLFF. For the CDR3, the DNA is TGCGCCAGCAGCCAAGCCCGGAACAGGTTGTTTTTT.

This chain joins TRBV5-1 and TRBJ2-3; D is ambiguous. The CDR3 contains 14 residues. Germline V lookup: CDR1 SGHRS, CDR2 YFSETQ. V lost 0 bases to trimming and J lost 3 bases, with 8 bases between them. Written as DNA, the CDR3 is TGCGCCAGCAGCTTGGGAGGCTGGACAGATACGCAGTATTTT. It translates to CASSLGGWTDTQYF.

A single count supports this clone. V usage is TRBV5-6 and J usage is TRBJ2-5; 9 nucleotides line up with TRBD2. The CDR3 has 16 amino acids. Per germline, CDR1 SGHDT and CDR2 YYEEEE. After removal of 4 bases from V and 5 bases from J, the junction contained 12 bases not matched to a gene. The CDR3, as DNA: TGTGCCAGCAGCGACGGACTAGCGAGAGGGCCGGAGACCCAGTACTTC. Encoded protein: CASSDGLARGPETQYF. The full variable domain, with the rest looked up from reference TRBV5-6 and TRBJ2-5, is DAGVTQSPTHLIKTRGQQVTLRCSPKSGHDTVSWYQQALGQGPQFIFQYYEEEERQRGNFPDRFSGHQFPNYSSELNVNALLLGDSALYLCASSDGLARGPETQYFGPGTRLLVL.